Listed below are T cell receptor beta chains from one sample, sequenced in a study of cytomegalovirus exposure and HLA in healthy donors. Here immunoSEQ multiplex PCR was the method, and the copy in TCRdb shows in-frame clones only, minus some. Here the sample spans around 160,000 clones, 60% to 85% being singletons. Sequencing was done on a sample of PBMCs. Receptors were obtained from a male donor in good health and CMV-seropositive. The CDR3 runs from the conserved cysteine through the conserved F or W. Each record gives: clone size, D gene, V gene, J gene, CDR3 length, CDR3 DNA, CDR3 protein. The D gene is left open where the match is weak. Expanded clones get a size class; other rows say once, few or many, or leave the size out.

>-|TRBD2|TRBV7-6|TRBJ2-1|15
TGTGCCAGCAGCTCGGGACTAGCTGCGCTCAATGAGCAGTTCTTC
CASSSGLAALNEQFF
>few|-|TRBV2|TRBJ1-6|13
TGTGCCAGCAGTGTAGGGGTTTGGACACCCCTCCACTTT
CASSVGVWTPLHF
>-|-|TRBV6-5|TRBJ1-2|12
TGTGCCAGCAGCCAGGACTTCTTTGGCTACACCTTC
CASSQDFFGYTF
>-|TRBD1|TRBV2|TRBJ2-3|14
TGTGCCAGCAGTATGGGACAGGGTCCAGATACGCAGTATTTT
CASSMGQGPDTQYF
>-|TRBD2|TRBV5-1|TRBJ2-5|16
TGCGCCAGCAGCCCCGGACTAGCGGGGGTCCGGGAGACCCAGTACTTC
CASSPGLAGVRETQYF
>-|-|TRBV27|TRBJ1-6|15
TGTGCCAGCAGTACTCTCCGGGACACATTACAACCCCTCCACTTT
CASSTLRDTLQPLHF
>-|TRBD2|TRBV7-6|TRBJ2-5|15
TGTGCCAGCAGCTCTAGCGGGGGGGCCAGGAAGACCCAGTACTTC
CASSSSGGARKTQYF
>-|-|TRBV21-1|TRBJ1-3|14
TGTGCCAGCAACCCGGGACAGAAAGGAAACACCATATATTTT
CASNPGQKGNTIYF
>-|-|TRBV5-1|TRBJ2-5|13
TGCGCCAGCCGCCTAGACCTGCAAGAGACCCAGTACTTC
CASRLDLQETQYF
>once|-|TRBV7-8|TRBJ1-2|13
TGTGCCAGCAGCAGACAGGTAGAAGATGGCTACACCTTC
CASSRQVEDGYTF
>-|TRBD1|TRBV4-1|TRBJ2-4|15
TGCGCCAGCAGCCAAGTCCGGGACAGGGGCCCCGTTCGGTACTTC
CASSQVRDRGPVRYF
>few|-|TRBV10-1|TRBJ2-3|14
TGCGCCAGCAGTGACCGGGTCCAAACAGATACGCAGTATTTT
CASSDRVQTDTQYF
>once|TRBD1|TRBV5-5|TRBJ1-2|14
TGTGCCAGCAGCCCAGAACAGGGGAGGTATGGCTACACCTTC
CASSPEQGRYGYTF
>-|TRBD2|TRBV30|TRBJ2-7|14
TGTGCCTGGAGTGGAACTAGCGCTTCCTACGAGCAGTACTTC
CAWSGTSASYEQYF
>-|TRBD1|TRBV25-1|TRBJ1-1|14
TGTGCCAGCAGTGGGACAGGGGTCAACACTGAAGCTTTCTTT
CASSGTGVNTEAFF
>-|-|TRBV19|TRBJ1-1|16
TGTGCCAGTAGTATAGGGGACGCGGGGATGTACACTGAAGCTTTCTTT
CASSIGDAGMYTEAFF
>-|-|TRBV9|TRBJ1-2|12
TGTGCCAGCAGCGGTACAGGGCATGGCTACACCTTC
CASSGTGHGYTF
>-|-|TRBV23-1|TRBJ1-6|15
TGCGCCAGCAGTCATCGACAGCCTTATAATTCACCCCTCCACTTT
CASSHRQPYNSPLHF
>-|TRBD1|TRBV30|TRBJ1-2|12
TGTGCCCGGAGTACAGGGGCCTATGGCTACACCTTC
CARSTGAYGYTF
>-|TRBD1|TRBV6-5|TRBJ2-7|15
TGTGCCAGCAGTTACCCCGCGGGACAGGGCTACGAGCAGTACTTC
CASSYPAGQGYEQYF
>once|-|TRBV11-2|TRBJ2-1|16
TGTGCCAGCAGCTTCAATAATCCGGGACTTTTAAATGAGCAGTTCTTC
CASSFNNPGLLNEQFF
>-|-|TRBV5-6|TRBJ2-5|11
TGTGCCAGCACCCTTCAGGGGACCCAGTACTTC
CASTLQGTQYF
>-|-|TRBV4-1|TRBJ2-3|14
TGCGCCAGCAGCCAAGAGGGGAGCTCCGATACGCAGTATTTT
CASSQEGSSDTQYF
>-|-|TRBV11-2|TRBJ2-5|15
TGTGCCAGCAGCTTGGAGCTCGGGGGTAGGGAGACCCAGTACTTC
CASSLELGGRETQYF
>-|TRBD1|TRBV5-4|TRBJ2-1|14
TGTGCCAGCAGTTGGGGACAGGGCTACAATGAGCAGTTCTTC
CASSWGQGYNEQFF
>-|TRBD2|TRBV11-2|TRBJ2-7|16
TGTGCCAGCAGCCCCTGGGGGACTAGCGGAACCTACGAGCAGTACTTC
CASSPWGTSGTYEQYF
>-|-|TRBV11-2|TRBJ2-4|16
TGTGCCAGCAGCTTAGTTCAGGGTAGGCAGGCGAACATTCAGTACTTC
CASSLVQGRQANIQYF
>-|TRBD1|TRBV5-1|TRBJ1-1|15
TGCGCCAGCAGGCGACTACCGGGACAGGGCACTGAAGCTTTCTTT
CASRRLPGQGTEAFF
>-|-|TRBV4-1|TRBJ2-3|16
TGCGCCAGCAGCGAACAAAACCTAGTTAGCACAGATACGCAGTATTTT
CASSEQNLVSTDTQYF
>-|-|TRBV11-3|TRBJ2-2|13
TGTGCCAGCAGCCGGACTCACACCGGGGAGCTGTTTTTT
CASSRTHTGELFF
>-|-|TRBV2|TRBJ1-6|15
TGTGCCAGCAGTGAGGGGGGGGCCTATAATTCACCCCTCCACTTT
CASSEGGAYNSPLHF
>-|-|TRBV30|TRBJ2-5|11
TGTGCCTGGGGACTGCAAGAGACCCAGTACTTC
CAWGLQETQYF
>few|-|TRBV6-1|TRBJ1-1|14
TGTGCCAGCAGTCAACTCGGCGGCTTTACTGAAGCTTTCTTT
CASSQLGGFTEAFF
>-|TRBD1|TRBV10-3|TRBJ2-7|15
TGTGCCATCAGTGAACACCCAGGGGGTCTCTACGAGCAGTACTTC
CAISEHPGGLYEQYF
>once|-|TRBV6-1|TRBJ1-6|14
TGTGCCAGCCATCCGGGGGAAGAGGTTTCACCCCTCCACTTT
CASHPGEEVSPLHF
>-|TRBD2|TRBV4-3|TRBJ2-7|16
TGCGCCAGCAGCCAGCCAAGGTGGGGGGGGTCCTACGAGCAGTACTTC
CASSQPRWGGSYEQYF
>once|-|TRBV4-2|TRBJ1-3|15
TGTGCCAGCAGCCAAGACCCCGAGGCTGGAAACACCATATATTTT
CASSQDPEAGNTIYF
>-|-|TRBV27|TRBJ2-5|15
TGTGCCAGTAGCCGCGGGACGGACCCCCAAGAGACCCAGTACTTC
CASSRGTDPQETQYF
>-|TRBD1|TRBV27|TRBJ1-3|15
TGTGCCAGCAGTCACGGACAGGGAGGTGGAAACACCATATATTTT
CASSHGQGGGNTIYF
>-|TRBD1|TRBV7-3|TRBJ1-1|13
TGTGCCAGCAGCCAGCGACAGGGGGCGGAGGCTTTCTTT
CASSQRQGAEAFF
>-|TRBD1|TRBV4-1|TRBJ2-1|15
TGCGCCAGCAGCCAAGAGGTGACAGGGAACAATGAGCAGTTCTTC
CASSQEVTGNNEQFF
>-|TRBD1|TRBV4-1|TRBJ2-5|16
TGCGCCAGCAGCAACCGACAGGGGGCCTCCCAAGAGACCCAGTACTTC
CASSNRQGASQETQYF
>-|-|TRBV10-3|TRBJ2-3|12
TGTGCCATCAGTGAATTACAGGATACGCAGTATTTT
CAISELQDTQYF
>-|-|TRBV7-2|TRBJ2-7|15
TGTGCCAGCAGCTTAGTTGGGGCTAGCGCCTACGAGCAGTACTTC
CASSLVGASAYEQYF
>-|TRBD1|TRBV27|TRBJ2-2|17
TGTGCCAGCAGTTTCGTACAGGGGGCGGCGGGCACCGGGGAGCTGTTTTTT
CASSFVQGAAGTGELFF
>many|TRBD1|TRBV4-3|TRBJ2-7|15
TGCGCCAGCAGTCGTCGGACAGGGGAGGTTGACGAGCAGTACTTC
CASSRRTGEVDEQYF
>-|TRBD1|TRBV11-2|TRBJ1-6|16
TGTGCCAGCAGCTCCCGGGACAGACTCTATAATTCACCCCTCCACTTT
CASSSRDRLYNSPLHF
>-|TRBD1|TRBV7-9|TRBJ2-7|15
TGTGCCAGCAGCTTATCGGGTCAGGGGGCTTACGAGCAGTACTTC
CASSLSGQGAYEQYF
>few|-|TRBV27|TRBJ1-2|13
TGTGCCACCGTAGGCCCTAGGGGTAGGGGCTACACCTTC
CATVGPRGRGYTF
>-|-|TRBV9|TRBJ2-2|14
TGTGCCAGCAAGCTAGCAGAACACACCGGGGAGCTGTTTTTT
CASKLAEHTGELFF
>-|-|TRBV21-1|TRBJ1-3|16
TGTGCCAGCCACCTGCTGAAAACTCGTTCTGGAAACACCATATATTTT
CASHLLKTRSGNTIYF
>-|TRBD1|TRBV7-9|TRBJ2-1|16
TGTGCCAGCAGCTCTAACAGGGGGCGTAATATCCATGAGCAGTTCTTC
CASSSNRGRNIHEQFF
>-|-|TRBV7-6|TRBJ1-5|15
TGTGCCAGCAGCTTAAAGGACAGCAGCAATCAGCCCCAGCATTTT
CASSLKDSSNQPQHF